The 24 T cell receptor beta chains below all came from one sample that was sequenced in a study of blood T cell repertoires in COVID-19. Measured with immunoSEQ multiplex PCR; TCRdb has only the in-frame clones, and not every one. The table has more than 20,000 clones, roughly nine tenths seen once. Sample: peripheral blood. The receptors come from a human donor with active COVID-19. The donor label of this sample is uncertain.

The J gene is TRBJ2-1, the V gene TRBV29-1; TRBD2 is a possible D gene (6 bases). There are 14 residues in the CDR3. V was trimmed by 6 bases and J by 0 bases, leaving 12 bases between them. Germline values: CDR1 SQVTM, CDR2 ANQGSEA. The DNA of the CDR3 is TGCAGCGTATGGCGGGGTAGCTCCTACAATGAGCAGTTCTTC. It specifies CSVWRGSSYNEQFF.

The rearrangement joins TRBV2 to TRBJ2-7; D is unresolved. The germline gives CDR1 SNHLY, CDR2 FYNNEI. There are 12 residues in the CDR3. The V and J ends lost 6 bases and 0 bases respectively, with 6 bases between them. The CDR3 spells CASRESSYEQYF. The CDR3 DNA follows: TGTGCCAGCAGAGAGAGCTCCTACGAGCAGTACTTC.

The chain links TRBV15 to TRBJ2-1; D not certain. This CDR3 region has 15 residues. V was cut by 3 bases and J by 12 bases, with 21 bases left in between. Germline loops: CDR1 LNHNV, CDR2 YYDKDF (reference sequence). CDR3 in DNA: TGTGCCACCAGCAGCCGCGCGATAGATTCCAACGGGCAGTTCTTC. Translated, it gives CATSSRAIDSNGQFF.

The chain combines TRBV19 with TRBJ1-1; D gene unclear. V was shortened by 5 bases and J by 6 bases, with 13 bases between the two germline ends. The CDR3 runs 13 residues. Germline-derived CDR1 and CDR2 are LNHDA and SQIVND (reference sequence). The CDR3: CASSPDVGAEAFF. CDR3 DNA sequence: TGTGCCAGTAGTCCAGATGTGGGCGCTGAAGCTTTCTTT.

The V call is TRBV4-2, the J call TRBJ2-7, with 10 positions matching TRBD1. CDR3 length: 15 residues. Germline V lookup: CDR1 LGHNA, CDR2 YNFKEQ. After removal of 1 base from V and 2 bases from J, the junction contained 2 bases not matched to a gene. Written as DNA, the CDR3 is TGTGCCAGCAGCCAAGCCGGGACAGGGGCCTACGAGCAGTACTTC. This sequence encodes CASSQAGTGAYEQYF.

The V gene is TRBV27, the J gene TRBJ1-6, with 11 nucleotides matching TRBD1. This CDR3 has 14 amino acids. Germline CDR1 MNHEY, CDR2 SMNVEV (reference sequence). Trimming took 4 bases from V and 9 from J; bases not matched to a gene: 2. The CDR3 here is CASSSGTGGSPLHF. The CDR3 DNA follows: TGTGCCAGCAGTTCCGGGACAGGGGGTTCACCCCTCCACTTT.

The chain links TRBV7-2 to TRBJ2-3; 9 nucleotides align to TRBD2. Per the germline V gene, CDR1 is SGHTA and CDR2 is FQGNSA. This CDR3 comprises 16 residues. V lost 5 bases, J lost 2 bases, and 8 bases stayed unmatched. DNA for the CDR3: TGTGCCAGCAGCCGTTTTGCGGGGGGGTACACAGATACGCAGTATTTT. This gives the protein CASSRFAGGYTDTQYF.

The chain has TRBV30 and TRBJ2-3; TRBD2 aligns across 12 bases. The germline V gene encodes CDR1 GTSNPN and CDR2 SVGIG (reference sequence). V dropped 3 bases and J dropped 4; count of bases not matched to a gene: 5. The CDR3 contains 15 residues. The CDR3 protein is CAWSGLAGISDTQYF. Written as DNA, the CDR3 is TGTGCCTGGAGCGGACTAGCGGGGATCTCAGATACGCAGTATTTT.

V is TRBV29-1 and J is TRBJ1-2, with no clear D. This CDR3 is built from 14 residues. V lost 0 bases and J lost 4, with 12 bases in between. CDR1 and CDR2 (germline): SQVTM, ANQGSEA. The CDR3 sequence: CSVEDGPRGYGYTF. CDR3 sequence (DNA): TGCAGCGTTGAAGATGGGCCTCGGGGCTATGGCTACACCTTC. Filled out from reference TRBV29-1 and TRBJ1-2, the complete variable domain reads SAVISQKPSRDICQRGTSLTIQCQVDSQVTMMFWYRQQPGQSLTLIATANQGSEATYESGFVIDKFPISRPNLTFSTLTVSNMSPEDSSIYLCSVEDGPRGYGYTFGSGTRLTVV.

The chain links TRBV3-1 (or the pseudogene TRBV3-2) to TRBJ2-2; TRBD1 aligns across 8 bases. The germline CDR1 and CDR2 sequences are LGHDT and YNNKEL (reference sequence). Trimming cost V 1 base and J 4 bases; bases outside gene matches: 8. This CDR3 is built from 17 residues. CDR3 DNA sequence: TGTGCCAGCAGCCAAGCTTGGGACAGGCGATCCACCGGGGAGCTGTTTTTT. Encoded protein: CASSQAWDRRSTGELFF.

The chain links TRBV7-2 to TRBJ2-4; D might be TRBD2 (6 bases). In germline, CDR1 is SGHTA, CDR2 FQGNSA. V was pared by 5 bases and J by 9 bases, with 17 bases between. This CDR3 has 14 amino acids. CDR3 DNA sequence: TGTGCCAGCAGCAGAGGCTTTCTCGGGGGCATTCAGTACTTC. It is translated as CASSRGFLGGIQYF.

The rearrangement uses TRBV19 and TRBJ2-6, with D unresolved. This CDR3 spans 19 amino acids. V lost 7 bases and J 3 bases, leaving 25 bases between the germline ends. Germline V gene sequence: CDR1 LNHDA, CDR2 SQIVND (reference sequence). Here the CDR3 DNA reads TGTGCCAGTACGTCCAGACCCGGCACAACGAGGCATGGGGCCAACGTCCTGACTTTC. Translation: CASTSRPGTTRHGANVLTF.

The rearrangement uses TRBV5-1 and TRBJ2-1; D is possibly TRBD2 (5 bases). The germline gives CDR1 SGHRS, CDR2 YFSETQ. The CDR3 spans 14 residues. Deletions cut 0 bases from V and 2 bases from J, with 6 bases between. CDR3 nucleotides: TGCGCCAGCAGCTTGGGGGGAGCCTACAATGAGCAGTTCTTC. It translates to CASSLGGAYNEQFF. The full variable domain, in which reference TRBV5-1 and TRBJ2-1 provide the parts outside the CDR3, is KAGVTQTPRYLIKTRGQQVTLSCSPISGHRSVSWYQQTPGQGLQFLFEYFSETQRNKGNFPGRFSGRQFSNSRSEMNVSTLELGDSALYLCASSLGGAYNEQFFGPGTRLTVL.

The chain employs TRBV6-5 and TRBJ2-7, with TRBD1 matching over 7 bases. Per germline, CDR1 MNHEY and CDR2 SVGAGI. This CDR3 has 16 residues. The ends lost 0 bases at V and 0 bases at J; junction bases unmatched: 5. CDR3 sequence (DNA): TGTGCCAGCAGTTACTCGGGACAGCTGAGCTCCTACGAGCAGTACTTC. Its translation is CASSYSGQLSSYEQYF.

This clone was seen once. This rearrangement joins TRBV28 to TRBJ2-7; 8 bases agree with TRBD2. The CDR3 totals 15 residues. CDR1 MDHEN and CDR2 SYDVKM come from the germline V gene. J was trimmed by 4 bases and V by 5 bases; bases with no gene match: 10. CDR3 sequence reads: CASSTTGLDKYEQYF. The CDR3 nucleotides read TGTGCCAGCAGTACAACGGGACTAGATAAATACGAGCAGTACTTC.

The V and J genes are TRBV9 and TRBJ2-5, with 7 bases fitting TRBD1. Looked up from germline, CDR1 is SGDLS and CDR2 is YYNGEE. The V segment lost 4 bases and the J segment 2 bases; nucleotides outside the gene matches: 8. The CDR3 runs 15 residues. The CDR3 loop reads CASSPGTVGQETQYF. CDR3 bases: TGTGCCAGCAGCCCAGGGACAGTGGGACAAGAGACCCAGTACTTC.

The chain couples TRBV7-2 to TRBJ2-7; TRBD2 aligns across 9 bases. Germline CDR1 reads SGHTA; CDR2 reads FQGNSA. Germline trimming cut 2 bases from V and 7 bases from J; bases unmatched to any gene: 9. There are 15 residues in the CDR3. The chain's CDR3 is CASSLYGSGSLEQYF. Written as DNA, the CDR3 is TGTGCCAGCAGCTTATACGGTAGCGGGAGTTTGGAGCAGTACTTC.

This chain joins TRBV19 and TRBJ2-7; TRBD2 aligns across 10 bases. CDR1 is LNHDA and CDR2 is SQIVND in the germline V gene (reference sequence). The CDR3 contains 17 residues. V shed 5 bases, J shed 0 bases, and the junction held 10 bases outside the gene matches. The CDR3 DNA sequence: TGTGCCAGTAGTCCGGGGGGGCTAGCGGGAGACTCCTACGAGCAGTACTTC. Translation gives CASSPGGLAGDSYEQYF.

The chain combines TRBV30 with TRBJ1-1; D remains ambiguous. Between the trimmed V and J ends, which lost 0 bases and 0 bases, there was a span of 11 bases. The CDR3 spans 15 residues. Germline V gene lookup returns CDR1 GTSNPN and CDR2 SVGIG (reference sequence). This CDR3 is CAWSVGPGLNTEAFF. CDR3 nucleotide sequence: TGTGCCTGGAGTGTCGGTCCCGGTTTGAACACTGAAGCTTTCTTT.

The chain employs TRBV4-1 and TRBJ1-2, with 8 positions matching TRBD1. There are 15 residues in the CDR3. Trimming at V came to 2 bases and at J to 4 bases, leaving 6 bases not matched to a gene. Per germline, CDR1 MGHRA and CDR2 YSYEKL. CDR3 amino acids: CASSQPGGASYGYTF. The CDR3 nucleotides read TGCGCCAGCAGCCAACCAGGGGGCGCCAGCTATGGCTACACCTTC.

CDR3 protein: CASSSRQGTKAFF. CDR3 DNA: TGTGCCAGCAGCTCCAGACAGGGGACTAAAGCTTTCTTT. V is TRBV7-2 and J is TRBJ1-1; 8 bases match TRBD1. Germline trimming cut 4 bases from V and 9 bases from J; bases unmatched to any gene: 7. This CDR3 is built from 13 residues. CDR1 SGHTA and CDR2 FQGNSA come from the germline V gene.

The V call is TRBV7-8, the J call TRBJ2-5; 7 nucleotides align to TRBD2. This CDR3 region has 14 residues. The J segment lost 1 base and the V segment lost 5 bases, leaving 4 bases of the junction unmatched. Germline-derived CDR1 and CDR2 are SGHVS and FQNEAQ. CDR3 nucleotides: TGTGCCAGCAGCGCGGGACTACTCCAAGAGACCCAGTACTTC. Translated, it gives CASSAGLLQETQYF.

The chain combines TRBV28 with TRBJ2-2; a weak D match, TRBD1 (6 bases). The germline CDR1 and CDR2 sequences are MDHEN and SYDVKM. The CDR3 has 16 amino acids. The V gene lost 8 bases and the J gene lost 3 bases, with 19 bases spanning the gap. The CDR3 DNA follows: TGTGCCAGCCGACCCTGGGGGCTGGAGGACACCGGGGAGCTGTTTTTT. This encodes CASRPWGLEDTGELFF.

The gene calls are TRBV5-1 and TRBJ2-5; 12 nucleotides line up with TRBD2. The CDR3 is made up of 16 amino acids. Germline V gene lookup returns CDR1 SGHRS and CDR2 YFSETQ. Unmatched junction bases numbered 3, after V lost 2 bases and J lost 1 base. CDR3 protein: CASSLGLAGLQETQYF. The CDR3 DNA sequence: TGCGCCAGCAGCTTAGGACTAGCGGGGCTCCAAGAGACCCAGTACTTC.